This T cell receptor (beta chain) was identified during a study of blood T cells in healthy people across ages. Study context: Using template switching, researchers captured about one barcoded beta molecule for each two T cells.

Primers used in a second PCR of roughly 7 to 12 cycles were a sample-barcoded 5' primer and a J-beta primer mix. Every individual sample yielded 2.5 million or more paired-end reads (each containing CDR3). TCRdb fed the 5' RACE reads into MiXCR, producing one record per CDR3 protein. The sample consists of some 1.8 million distinct CDR3 sequences, around 40% of them appearing once. The CDR3 has 15 amino acids. Germline CDR1 and CDR2: SGDLS and YYNGEE. Trimming took 3 bases from V and 3 from J; bases not matched to a gene: 7. This TCR came from a human donor in good health. The sequenced material came from blood. The chain uses TRBV9 and TRBJ2-7, with 9 positions matching TRBD1. DNA of the CDR3: TGTGCCAGCAGCGAGGGGACAGGGTCAATCTACGAGCAGTACTTC. Its protein is CASSEGTGSIYEQYF.